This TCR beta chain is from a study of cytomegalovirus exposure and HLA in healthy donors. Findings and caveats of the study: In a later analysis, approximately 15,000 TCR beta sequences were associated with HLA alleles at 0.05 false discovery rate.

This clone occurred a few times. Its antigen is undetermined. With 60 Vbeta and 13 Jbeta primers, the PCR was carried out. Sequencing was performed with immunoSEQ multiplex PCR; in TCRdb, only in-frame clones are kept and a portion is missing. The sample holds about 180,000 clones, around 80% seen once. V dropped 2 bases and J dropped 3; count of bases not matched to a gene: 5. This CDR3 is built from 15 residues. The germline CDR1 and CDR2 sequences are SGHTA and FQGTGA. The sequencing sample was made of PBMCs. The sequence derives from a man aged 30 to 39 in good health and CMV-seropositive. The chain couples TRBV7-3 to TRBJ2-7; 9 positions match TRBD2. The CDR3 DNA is TGTGCCAGCAGCTTAGTCCTAGCGGGAAGCTACGAGCAGTACTTC. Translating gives CASSLVLAGSYEQYF.